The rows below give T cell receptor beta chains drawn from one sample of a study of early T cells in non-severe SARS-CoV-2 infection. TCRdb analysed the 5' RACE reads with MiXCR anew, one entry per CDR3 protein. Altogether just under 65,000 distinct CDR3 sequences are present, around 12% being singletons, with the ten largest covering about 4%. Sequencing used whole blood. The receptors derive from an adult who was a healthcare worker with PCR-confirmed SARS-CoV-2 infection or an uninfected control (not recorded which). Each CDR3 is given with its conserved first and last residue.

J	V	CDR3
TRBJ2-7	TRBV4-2	CASSQPQGANVYEQYF
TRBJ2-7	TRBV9	CASSVGDNGEQYF
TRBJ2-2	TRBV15	CATSRKSGSYTGELFF
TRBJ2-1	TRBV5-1	CASSLGTDNEQFF
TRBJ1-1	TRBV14	CASSGGANTEAFF
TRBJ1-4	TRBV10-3	CAMSPGGRDEKLFF
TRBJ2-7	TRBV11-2	CASSALVSYEQYF
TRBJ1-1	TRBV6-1	CASSESGRAEAFF
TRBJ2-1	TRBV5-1	CASSFFAGTYNEQFF
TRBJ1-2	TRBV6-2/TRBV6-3	CASSYSGKKGYGYTF
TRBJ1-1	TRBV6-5	CASRYRNFQAFF
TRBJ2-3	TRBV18	CASSPGGATDTQYF
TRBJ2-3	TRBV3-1	CASSQGGSQYF
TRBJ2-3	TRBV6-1	CASPWGPPITDTQYF
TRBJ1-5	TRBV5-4	CASSLGGQINQPQHF
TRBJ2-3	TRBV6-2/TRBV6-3	CASRSGRGPDTQYF
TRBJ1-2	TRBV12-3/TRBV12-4	CASSPGTAFNYGYTF
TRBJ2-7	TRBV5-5	CASSWGTGTEQYF
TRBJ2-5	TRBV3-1	CASSLMGDYQETQYF
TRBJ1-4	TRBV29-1	CSATLNRATNEKLFF
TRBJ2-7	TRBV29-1	CSFRDSSYEQYF
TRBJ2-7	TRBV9	CASSVAMGDSYEQYF
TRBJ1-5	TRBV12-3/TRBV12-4	CASSFGTGSNQPQHF